This T cell receptor beta chain is drawn from a study of cytomegalovirus exposure and HLA in healthy donors. PCR involved 60 Vbeta and 13 Jbeta primers. The protocol was immunoSEQ multiplex PCR, while the TCRdb copy is restricted to in-frame clones and leaves out a portion. The sample has about 200,000 clones, 82% seen once; the top ten hold 5.5% to 7.5%. Losses at the gene ends were 6 bases for V and 13 bases for J; bases not matched to a gene: 10. Germline V gene lookup returns CDR1 MNHNS and CDR2 SASEGT. CDR3 length equals 12 residues. The sequence derives from a woman aged 45-60 years in good health and CMV-seropositive. The genes are TRBV6-1 and TRBJ1-2; 8 positions agree with TRBD1. Sequencing input: PBMCs. In nucleotides, the CDR3 is TGTGCCAGCAGAGAAACAGGGGGTGGTTCCACCTTC. It encodes CASRETGGGSTF.